Listed below are T cell receptor beta chains from one sample, sequenced in a study of blood T cell repertoires in COVID-19. Here immunoSEQ multiplex PCR was the method, and the copy in TCRdb shows in-frame clones only, minus some. Of about 140,000 clones listed, about 86% are singletons. Sequenced sample: peripheral blood. All receptors come from a human donor in a cohort sampled during active COVID-19. The CDR3 runs from the conserved cysteine through the conserved F or W. The order of the fields is clone size, V gene, D gene, J gene, CDR3 DNA, CDR3 protein. The D gene is left open where the match is weak. The listing skips clone size in some rows; elsewhere it reads once, few, many or a size class.

clone size: -; V gene: TRBV3-1/TRBV3-2; D gene: -; J gene: TRBJ2-7; CDR3 DNA: TGTGCCAGCAGCCAAGGCCCAGGTTACTACGAGCAGTACTTC; CDR3 protein: CASSQGPGYYEQYF
clone size: -; V gene: TRBV11-2; D gene: TRBD2; J gene: TRBJ2-7; CDR3 DNA: TGTGCCAGCAGCCCCGGTACTAGCGGGAGGGACTACGAGCAGTACTTC; CDR3 protein: CASSPGTSGRDYEQYF
clone size: few; V gene: TRBV20-1; D gene: TRBD2; J gene: TRBJ2-7; CDR3 DNA: TGCGGAGGGCTAGCGGGGGACGAGCAGTACTTC; CDR3 protein: CGGLAGDEQYF
clone size: -; V gene: TRBV6-2/TRBV6-3; D gene: TRBD1; J gene: TRBJ2-7; CDR3 DNA: TGTGCCAGCAGTTACCGGGACAGGGGCCACGAGCAGTACTTC; CDR3 protein: CASSYRDRGHEQYF
clone size: -; V gene: TRBV19; D gene: TRBD1; J gene: TRBJ2-7; CDR3 DNA: TGTGCCAGTAGTATACGGACAGGGGGCTACGAGCAGTACTTC; CDR3 protein: CASSIRTGGYEQYF
clone size: -; V gene: TRBV28; D gene: -; J gene: TRBJ1-2; CDR3 DNA: TGTGCCAGCAGTCTATCCGGGGAGAACTATGGCTACACCTTC; CDR3 protein: CASSLSGENYGYTF
clone size: -; V gene: TRBV28; D gene: TRBD2; J gene: TRBJ2-5; CDR3 DNA: TGTGCCAGCAGTTTCGGGACTAGCGGGAGCCGTCTGGGGACCCAGTACTTC; CDR3 protein: CASSFGTSGSRLGTQYF
clone size: -; V gene: TRBV19; D gene: -; J gene: TRBJ1-3; CDR3 DNA: TGTGCCAGTAGGTGGAGCTCTGGAAACACCATATATTTT; CDR3 protein: CASRWSSGNTIYF
clone size: -; V gene: TRBV5-1; D gene: TRBD2; J gene: TRBJ2-3; CDR3 DNA: TGCGCCAGCAGCTTGGCCGGGACTAGCGTAGACACAGATACGCAGTATTTT; CDR3 protein: CASSLAGTSVDTDTQYF
clone size: once; V gene: TRBV19; D gene: TRBD1; J gene: TRBJ2-7; CDR3 DNA: TGTGCCAGTAGTCCGGACAGGGGCTACGAGCAGTACTTC; CDR3 protein: CASSPDRGYEQYF
clone size: -; V gene: TRBV28; D gene: TRBD1; J gene: TRBJ2-1; CDR3 DNA: TGTGCCAGCGCCACCCCGGGACAGGGAGGGGGCTATAGCTCCTACAATGAGCAGTTCTTC; CDR3 protein: CASATPGQGGGYSSYNEQFF
clone size: -; V gene: TRBV28; D gene: -; J gene: TRBJ1-5; CDR3 DNA: TGTGCCAGCAGTTTATTGGGAGGGAATAGCAATCAGCCCCAGCATTTT; CDR3 protein: CASSLLGGNSNQPQHF
clone size: -; V gene: TRBV4-1; D gene: -; J gene: TRBJ1-3; CDR3 DNA: TGCGCCAGCAGCCAAGATGTAGACAAGCGAAACACCATATATTTT; CDR3 protein: CASSQDVDKRNTIYF
clone size: -; V gene: TRBV4-3; D gene: -; J gene: TRBJ1-2; CDR3 DNA: TGCGCCAGCTGCGAATCTTATGGCTACACCTTC; CDR3 protein: CASCESYGYTF
clone size: -; V gene: TRBV14; D gene: -; J gene: TRBJ2-7; CDR3 DNA: TGTGCCAGCAGCCAAAATTTCCTCGAGCAGTACTTC; CDR3 protein: CASSQNFLEQYF
clone size: -; V gene: TRBV5-4; D gene: -; J gene: TRBJ1-1; CDR3 DNA: TGTGCCAGCAGCTTGGTGCCAGGGGCCTCCTTTGTGAACACTGAAGCTTTCTTT; CDR3 protein: CASSLVPGASFVNTEAFF
clone size: few; V gene: TRBV7-3; D gene: TRBD2; J gene: TRBJ2-3; CDR3 DNA: TGTGCCAGCAGCTTAAGGACTAGCGGCTCAGATACGCAGTATTTT; CDR3 protein: CASSLRTSGSDTQYF
clone size: -; V gene: TRBV28; D gene: TRBD1; J gene: TRBJ2-3; CDR3 DNA: TGTGCCAGCAGTTGGACAGGGGTGAGCACAGATACGCAGTATTTT; CDR3 protein: CASSWTGVSTDTQYF
clone size: -; V gene: TRBV7-6; D gene: TRBD1; J gene: TRBJ2-5; CDR3 DNA: TGTGCCAGCAGCTACAGGGGGTTGGCAGAGACCCAGTACTTC; CDR3 protein: CASSYRGLAETQYF
clone size: -; V gene: TRBV5-6; D gene: TRBD1; J gene: TRBJ2-7; CDR3 DNA: TGTGCCAGCAGCTCATTTGGACAGGGATGGGGGGAGCAGTACTTC; CDR3 protein: CASSSFGQGWGEQYF
clone size: -; V gene: TRBV4-1; D gene: TRBD1; J gene: TRBJ2-7; CDR3 DNA: TGCGCCAGCAGCCAAGGACAGGGGGGGACCTACGAGCAGTACTTC; CDR3 protein: CASSQGQGGTYEQYF
clone size: -; V gene: TRBV5-4; D gene: TRBD1; J gene: TRBJ1-2; CDR3 DNA: TGTGCCAGCGTCCCGGGACAGGGGGCGCGGGGCTATGGCTACACCTTC; CDR3 protein: CASVPGQGARGYGYTF
clone size: few; V gene: TRBV3-1/TRBV3-2; D gene: TRBD1; J gene: TRBJ1-2; CDR3 DNA: TGTGCCAGCAGCCAGGGGGACAGGGCTAACTATGGCTACACCTTC; CDR3 protein: CASSQGDRANYGYTF
clone size: -; V gene: TRBV7-9; D gene: -; J gene: TRBJ1-1; CDR3 DNA: TGTGCCAGCAGCCCACAGGGAAGATGGACTGAAGCTTTCTTT; CDR3 protein: CASSPQGRWTEAFF